These T cell receptor beta chains were read from a single sample in a study of blood T cell repertoires in COVID-19. Method: immunoSEQ multiplex PCR; TCRdb's copy keeps in-frame clones and lacks some. The sample records roughly 150,000 clones, 83% being singletons. Sample: peripheral blood. The source is a woman over 75 with acute or convalescent COVID-19. The CDR3 runs from the conserved cysteine through the conserved F or W. The D gene is left open where the match is weak.

>TRBV3-1/TRBV3-2|TRBD2|18|TRBJ2-1
TGTGCCAGCAGCGGCGGGACTAGCGGGAGAAGGGCCTACAATGAGCAGTTCTTC
CASSGGTSGRRAYNEQFF
>TRBV30|NA|16|TRBJ2-6
TGTGCCTGGAGTGTACATAGGGGCTCTGGGGCCAACGTCCTGACTTTC
CAWSVHRGSGANVLTF
>TRBV19|TRBD2|14|TRBJ2-1
TGTGCCAGTAGTCCAGCGGGAGGTTACAATGAGCAGTTCTTC
CASSPAGGYNEQFF
>TRBV27|TRBD1|14|TRBJ2-5
TGTGCCAGCAGTTTAGGCCAGGGGGCCGAGACCCAGTACTTC
CASSLGQGAETQYF
>TRBV28|NA|13|TRBJ1-2
TGTGCCAGCAGTCTCGGACAGAGCTATGGCTACACCTTC
CASSLGQSYGYTF
>TRBV3-1/TRBV3-2|TRBD2|12|TRBJ2-7
TGTGCCAGCAGCGGACTAGCTTACGAGCAGTACTTC
CASSGLAYEQYF
>TRBV25-1|TRBD1|15|TRBJ2-3
TGTGCCAGCAGTGACAGGGGGTTGAGCCCAGATACGCAGTATTTT
CASSDRGLSPDTQYF
>TRBV5-1|NA|14|TRBJ1-1
TGCGCCAGCAGGGATACAGGTGGGAACACTGAAGCTTTCTTT
CASRDTGGNTEAFF
>TRBV3-1/TRBV3-2|NA|13|TRBJ1-1
TGTGCCAGCACCTCGACAGGGAACACTGAAGCTTTCTTT
CASTSTGNTEAFF
>TRBV30|TRBD1|14|TRBJ1-3
TGTGCCTGGACCTTAGGGACAGGGCGGAACACCATATATTTT
CAWTLGTGRNTIYF
>TRBV3-1/TRBV3-2|NA|13|TRBJ2-3
TGTGCCAGCAGCCAATCAGGGCCAGATACGCAGTATTTT
CASSQSGPDTQYF
>TRBV6-6|NA|15|TRBJ2-1
TGTGCCAGCAGTTACTCGGCTCGGGGTTACAATGAGCAGTTCTTC
CASSYSARGYNEQFF